This TCR beta chain was captured by sequencing in a study of T cell changes during pregnancy in multiple sclerosis. Sequencing was performed with immunoSEQ multiplex PCR; in TCRdb, only in-frame clones are kept and a portion is missing. This table has 25,000 to 35,000 clones, about 90% appearing once. Germline CDR1 reads SGHNT; CDR2 reads YYREEE (reference sequence). V lost 0 bases, J lost 3 bases, and 10 bases lay in between. This CDR3 has 14 amino acids. The sequence was obtained from a female donor in good health, enrolled as a control in a pregnancy study. The starting material was peripheral blood, obtained in the first trimester of pregnancy. The genes are TRBV5-4 and TRBJ2-7; tentative D call: TRBD1 (6 bases). CDR3 bases: TGTGCCAGCAGCTTGGAACAGGGAAACTACGAGCAGTACTTC. It codes for CASSLEQGNYEQYF.